This is a list of T cell receptor beta chains from one sample in a study of CD8 T cells in ankylosing spondylitis. Via MiXCR, TCRdb re-called the 5' RACE reads, giving one row per CDR3 protein. Seen here are a few hundred thousand distinct CDR3 sequences, 18% observed once, and the top ten hold less than 35%. Sequencing used blood, either unsorted or a sorted T cell fraction (not recorded which). The receptors shown here come from a male donor with ankylosing spondylitis or in good health (not recorded which). Both conserved end residues are trimmed from each CDR3.

TRBV29-1 | SVDQEGNEQF
TRBV4-1 | ASSRSESYNEQF
TRBV5-1 | ASSHDLMGTTSYEQY
TRBV20-1 | SAEGLPGYTGELF
TRBV4-1 | ASSQVQADLETQY
TRBV27 | ASSLQGGGEKLF
TRBV29-1 | SVESRDGGIYEQY
TRBV11-2 | ASSLDPTREQY
TRBV12-3/TRBV12-4 | ASSAGLDTQY
TRBV19 | ASKKTVSYNEQF
TRBV12-3/TRBV12-4 | ASSFLGTEAF
TRBV12-3/TRBV12-4 | ASNEGTGTSGSKSGELF
TRBV19 | ASGGGSGTSGISYNEQF
TRBV27 | ASSSAVAGGTDTQY
TRBV27 | ASGPVAGGPVEQY
TRBV6-2/TRBV6-3 | ASLGTARNIQY
TRBV6-1 | ASSATSGRLTYEQY
TRBV6-1 | ASSGGTAGEETQY
TRBV11-2 | ASSKWGSYSYEQY
TRBV29-1 | SVAGWIGRASTGELF
TRBV12-3/TRBV12-4 | ASRWTGGQETQY
TRBV4-1 | ASSQVNSGAMSSYNEQF
TRBV4-3 | ASSHKIGTGNEKLF
TRBV29-1 | SVPWPGTEAF
TRBV4-1 | ASSQVDRSRADTQY
TRBV4-1 | ASSQGRGVTDTQY
TRBV12-3/TRBV12-4 | ASSATGSSYNSPLH
TRBV4-2 | ASSQDPGREDSYEQY
TRBV9 | ASSAGEAPYNEQF
TRBV29-1 | SVNTGTGAYEQY
TRBV10-3 | AITEDRGPYTEAF
TRBV5-1 | ASSFDRTYEQY
TRBV29-1 | SVLLNEQF
TRBV4-2 | ASSRTLGNEQF
TRBV7-2 | ASSLAGEPLEQF
TRBV6-5 | ASSYSIDTQETQY
TRBV10-2 | ASSESRLGQGEYEQY
TRBV11-2 | ASTPADRHEQY
TRBV20-1 | SALPSYNEQF
TRBV5-1 | ASSLHSGQGTDTQY
TRBV12-3/TRBV12-4 | ASSPVIGGADEKLF
TRBV4-3 | ASSQDVGLAVDEQY
TRBV29-1 | SVGDGEQF
TRBV4-2 | ASSQVPSGTVTYEQY
TRBV4-1 | ASSLGRLGTQETQY
TRBV20-1 | SARGIGGQVETQY
TRBV12-3/TRBV12-4 | ASSFSGRGNYEQY
TRBV29-1 | SGTGTSGYNEQF
TRBV6-2/TRBV6-3 | ASSYSNAASGRAGETQY
TRBV29-1 | SVEDTRGPEETQY
TRBV11-2 | ASSRAGTSEYNEQF
TRBV29-1 | SVERTRSETQY
TRBV18 | ASSPTRDSDHNEQF
TRBV9 | ASSVSDRGVNYGYT
TRBV3-1 | ASSQDTSGKFSYEQY
TRBV29-1 | SVDGLAGEVTINEQF
TRBV4-2 | ASSQDPGTPSTYEQY
TRBV12-3/TRBV12-4 | ASSFIRGTEAF
TRBV10-3 | AISVQGWGGMYNEQF
TRBV4-3 | ASSQVVGEAEAF